These 3 T cell receptor beta chains came from one sample sequenced in a study of blood T cells in healthy people across ages (dated by TCRdb to between 2015 and 2017). Libraries were constructed by 5' RACE. The sequencing machine was an Illumina HiSeq 2500. The second PCR ran for roughly 7 to 12 cycles and used a J-beta primer mix along with a sample-barcoded 5' primer. In TCRdb, the public reads were trimmed at Q25 with fastp and aligned with MiXCR, with productive beta chains retained. Merged by CDR3 protein, the rows form single entries marked with the most common genes and DNA. Across this sample there are around 710,000 distinct CDR3 sequences, with 43% seen only once. The top ten clonotypes cover 20% to 25% of the sample. Sample: blood. These receptors originate from a woman between 55 and 75 years old in good health.

The chain couples TRBV7-3 to TRBJ2-1, with TRBD1 matching 11 bases. The V segment lost 0 bases and the J segment 7 bases; nucleotides outside the gene matches: 8. Germline V lookup: CDR1 SGHTA, CDR2 FQGTGA. This CDR3 has 17 residues. CDR3 nucleotide sequence: TGTGCCAGCAGCTTAACGATCGGACAGGGGGCATGGAATGAGCAGTTCTTC. Translating gives CASSLTIGQGAWNEQFF.

This clonotype appeared a few times. The genes are TRBV6-5 and TRBJ2-5, with TRBD1 identical over 7 bases. The J call is in doubt because the DNA end fits TRBJ2-7 better. The CDR3 sequence is 15 residues long. From germline, CDR1 is MNHEY and CDR2 SVGAGI. This CDR3 is CASSSTGASEYEQYF. DNA of the CDR3: TGTGCCAGCAGTTCCACAGGGGCCAGTGAGTACGAGCAGTACTTC.

The CDR3 region is CASSNTGSTNEKLFF. DNA for the CDR3: TGTGCCAGCAGTAATACAGGGTCTACTAATGAAAAACTGTTTTTT. The chain employs TRBV27 and TRBJ1-4; a weak D match, TRBD1 (6 bases). The CDR3 covers 15 residues. V gave up 5 bases and J gave up 2 bases, with 12 bases separating them. Germline CDR1 and CDR2: MNHEY and SMNVEV (reference sequence).